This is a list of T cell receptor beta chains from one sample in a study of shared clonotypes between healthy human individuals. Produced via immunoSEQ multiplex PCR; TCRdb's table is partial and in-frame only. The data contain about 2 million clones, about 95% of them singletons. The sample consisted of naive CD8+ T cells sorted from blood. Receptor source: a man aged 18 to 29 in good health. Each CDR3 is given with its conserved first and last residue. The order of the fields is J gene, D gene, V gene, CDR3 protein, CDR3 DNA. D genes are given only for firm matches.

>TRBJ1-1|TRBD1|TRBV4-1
CASSYLQGSNTEAFF
TGCGCCAGCAGCTATTTACAGGGGTCGAACACTGAAGCTTTCTTT
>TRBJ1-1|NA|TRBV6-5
CATMRGTEAFF
TGTGCCACAATGAGGGGCACTGAAGCTTTCTTT
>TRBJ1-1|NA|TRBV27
CASRTNRVGTEAFF
TGTGCCAGCAGAACTAACAGGGTTGGGACTGAAGCTTTCTTT
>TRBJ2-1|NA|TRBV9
CASSVGGFNEQFF
TGTGCCAGCAGCGTAGGAGGGTTTAATGAGCAGTTCTTC
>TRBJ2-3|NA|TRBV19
CASRPEGDTQYF
TGTGCCAGTAGACCAGAGGGAGATACGCAGTATTTT
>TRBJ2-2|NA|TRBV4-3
CASSQGLGGGELFF
TGCGCCAGCAGCCAAGGTCTGGGGGGCGGGGAGCTGTTTTTT
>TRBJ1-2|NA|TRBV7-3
CASSSPDSASYTF
TGTGCCAGCAGCTCCCCTGACTCAGCCTCCTACACCTTC
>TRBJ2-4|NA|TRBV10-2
CASSVGEVKNIQYF
TGCGCCAGCAGTGTGGGTGAGGTCAAAAACATTCAGTACTTC
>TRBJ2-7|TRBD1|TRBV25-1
CASSVDRQGSYEQYF
TGTGCCAGCAGTGTAGATCGACAGGGTTCCTACGAGCAGTACTTC
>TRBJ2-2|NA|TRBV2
CASSESDDGGELFF
TGTGCCAGCAGTGAATCGGATGATGGCGGGGAGCTGTTTTTT
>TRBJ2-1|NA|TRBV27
CASSLSVNNEQFF
TGTGCCAGCAGTTTATCGGTTAACAATGAGCAGTTCTTC
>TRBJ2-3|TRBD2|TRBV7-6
CASSSAGGADTQYF
TGTGCCAGCAGCTCAGCGGGGGGGGCAGATACGCAGTATTTT
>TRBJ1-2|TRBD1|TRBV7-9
CASSWTGGGYGYTF
TGTGCCAGCAGCTGGACAGGGGGCGGCTATGGCTACACCTTC
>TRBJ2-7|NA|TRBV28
CASSSSQGNEQYF
TGTGCCAGCAGTTCTTCACAGGGAAACGAGCAGTACTTC
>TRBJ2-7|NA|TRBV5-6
CASSLGRAYEQYF
TGTGCCAGCAGCTTGGGCAGGGCCTACGAGCAGTACTTC